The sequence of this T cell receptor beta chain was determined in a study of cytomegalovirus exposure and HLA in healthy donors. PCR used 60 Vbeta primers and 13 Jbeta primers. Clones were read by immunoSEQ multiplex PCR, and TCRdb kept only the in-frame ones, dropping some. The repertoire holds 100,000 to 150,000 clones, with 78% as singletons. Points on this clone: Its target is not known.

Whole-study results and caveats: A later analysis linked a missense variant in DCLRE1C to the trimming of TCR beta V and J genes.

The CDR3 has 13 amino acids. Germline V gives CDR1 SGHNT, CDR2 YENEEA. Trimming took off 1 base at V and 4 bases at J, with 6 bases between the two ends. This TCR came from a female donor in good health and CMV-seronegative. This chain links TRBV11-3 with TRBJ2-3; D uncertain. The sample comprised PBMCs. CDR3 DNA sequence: TGTGCCAGCAGCTTAGCCCATCCAGATACGCAGTATTTT. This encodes CASSLAHPDTQYF.